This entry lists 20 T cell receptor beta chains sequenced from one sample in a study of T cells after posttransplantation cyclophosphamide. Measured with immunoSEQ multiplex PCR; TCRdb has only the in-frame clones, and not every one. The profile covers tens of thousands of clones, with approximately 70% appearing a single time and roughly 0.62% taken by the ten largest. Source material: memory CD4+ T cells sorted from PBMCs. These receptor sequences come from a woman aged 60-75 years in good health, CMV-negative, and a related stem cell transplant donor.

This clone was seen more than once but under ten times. The CDR3 sequence: CASRLPHSGTDTQYF. The CDR3 nucleotides are TGTGCCAGCAGATTACCACATTCGGGAACAGATACGCAGTATTTT. This chain joins TRBV5-5 and TRBJ2-3; D possibly corresponds to TRBD2 (5 bases). With 5 bases removed from V and 3 bases from J, the gap between germline ends came to 16 bases. Germline values: CDR1 SGHKS, CDR2 YYEKEE (reference sequence). CDR3 length: 15 amino acids.

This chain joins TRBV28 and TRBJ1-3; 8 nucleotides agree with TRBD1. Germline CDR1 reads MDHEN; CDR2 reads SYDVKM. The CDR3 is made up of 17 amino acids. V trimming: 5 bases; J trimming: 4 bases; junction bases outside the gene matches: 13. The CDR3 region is CASSPWDRWSWGNTIYF. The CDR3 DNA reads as TGTGCCAGCAGTCCCTGGGACAGGTGGAGTTGGGGAAACACCATATATTTT.

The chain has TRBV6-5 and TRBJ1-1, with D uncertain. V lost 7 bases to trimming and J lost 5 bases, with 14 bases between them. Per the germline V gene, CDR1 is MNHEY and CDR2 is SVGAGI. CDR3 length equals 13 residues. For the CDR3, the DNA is TGTGCCAGCAATCGGGCTGCGGGTACTGAAGCTTTCTTT. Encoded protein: CASNRAAGTEAFF.

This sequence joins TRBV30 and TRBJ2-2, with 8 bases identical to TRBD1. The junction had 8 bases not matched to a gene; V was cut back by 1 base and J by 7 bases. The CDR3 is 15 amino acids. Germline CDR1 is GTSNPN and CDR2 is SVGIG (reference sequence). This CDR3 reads CAWSALDRDFGELFF. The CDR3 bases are TGTGCCTGGAGTGCCTTGGACAGGGATTTCGGGGAGCTGTTTTTT.

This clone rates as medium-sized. The CDR3 DNA is TGTGCCAGCAAGGTCCACAGGTCGACGGAGCAGTACTTC. Protein sequence: CASKVHRSTEQYF. The gene calls are TRBV27 and TRBJ2-7, with D perhaps TRBD1 (5 bases). V was pared by 7 bases and J by 7 bases, with 17 bases between. This CDR3 is built from 13 residues. CDR1 is MNHEY and CDR2 is SMNVEV in the germline V gene (reference sequence).

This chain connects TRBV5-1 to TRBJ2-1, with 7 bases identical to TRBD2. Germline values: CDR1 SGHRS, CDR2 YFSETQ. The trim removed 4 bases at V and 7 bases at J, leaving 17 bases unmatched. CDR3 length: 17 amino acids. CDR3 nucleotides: TGCGCCAGCAGCACCGGAACCCTGCGGGAGAGGTGGAATGAGCAGTTCTTC. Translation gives CASSTGTLRERWNEQFF.

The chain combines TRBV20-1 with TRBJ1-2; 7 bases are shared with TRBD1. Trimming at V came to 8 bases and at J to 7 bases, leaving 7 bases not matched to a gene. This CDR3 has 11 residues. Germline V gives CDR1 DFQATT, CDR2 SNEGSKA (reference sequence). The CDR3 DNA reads TGCAGTACCCGACAGGGTTCTGGCTACACCTTC. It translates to CSTRQGSGYTF.

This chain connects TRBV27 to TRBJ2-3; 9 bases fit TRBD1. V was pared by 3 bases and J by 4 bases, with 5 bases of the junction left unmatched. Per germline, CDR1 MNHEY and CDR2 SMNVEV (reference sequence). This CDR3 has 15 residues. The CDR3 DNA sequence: TGTGCCAGCAGTTTCACAGGGGGCCGATCAGATACGCAGTATTTT. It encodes CASSFTGGRSDTQYF.

The CDR3 loop reads CASGLGQENSNEQFF. In DNA, the CDR3 is TGTGCTAGTGGTTTGGGACAGGAGAACTCCAATGAGCAGTTCTTC. This rearrangement joins TRBV12-5 to TRBJ2-1; weak D call: TRBD1 (6 bases). The CDR3 has 15 amino acids. Germline CDR1 is LGHNT and CDR2 is FRNRAP. Between the trimmed V and J ends, which lost 1 base and 6 bases, there was a span of 13 bases.

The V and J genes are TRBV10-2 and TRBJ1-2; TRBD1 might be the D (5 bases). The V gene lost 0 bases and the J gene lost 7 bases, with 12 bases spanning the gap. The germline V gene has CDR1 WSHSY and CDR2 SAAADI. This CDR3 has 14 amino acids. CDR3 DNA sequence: TGCGCCAGCAGTGAGTCGGGAGGGGAAGGTGGCTACACCTTC. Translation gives CASSESGGEGGYTF.

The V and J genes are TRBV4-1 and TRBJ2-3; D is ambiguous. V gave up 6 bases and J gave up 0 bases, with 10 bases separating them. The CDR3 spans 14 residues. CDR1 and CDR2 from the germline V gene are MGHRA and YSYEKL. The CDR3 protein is CASSRIPSTDTQYF. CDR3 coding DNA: TGCGCCAGCAGTCGTATTCCTAGCACAGATACGCAGTATTTT.

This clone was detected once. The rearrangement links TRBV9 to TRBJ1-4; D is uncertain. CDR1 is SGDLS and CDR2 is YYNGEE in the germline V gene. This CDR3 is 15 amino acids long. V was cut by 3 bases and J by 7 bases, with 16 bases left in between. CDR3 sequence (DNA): TGTGCCAGCAGCGACTCACCCCAGTCGGGTGAAAAACTGTTTTTT. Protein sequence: CASSDSPQSGEKLFF.

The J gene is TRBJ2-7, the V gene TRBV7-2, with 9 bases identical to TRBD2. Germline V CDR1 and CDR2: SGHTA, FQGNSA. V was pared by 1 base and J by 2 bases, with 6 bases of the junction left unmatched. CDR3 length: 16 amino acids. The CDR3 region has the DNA TGTGCCAGCAGCTTAGGCCCAGGCGGGGGGGCCTACGAGCAGTACTTC. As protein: CASSLGPGGGAYEQYF. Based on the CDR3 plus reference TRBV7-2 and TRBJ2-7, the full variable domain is GAGVSQSPSNKVTEKGKDVELRCDPISGHTALYWYRQSLGQGLEFLIYFQGNSAPDKSGLPSDRFSAERTGGSVSTLTIQRTQQEDSAVYLCASSLGPGGGAYEQYFGPGTRLTVT.

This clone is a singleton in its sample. CDR3 amino acids: CASSFWGASTDTQYF. CDR3 bases: TGTGCCAGCAGCTTCTGGGGCGCTAGCACAGATACGCAGTATTTT. The rearrangement joins TRBV7-9 to TRBJ2-3, with D maybe TRBD1 (5 bases). The CDR3 is made up of 15 amino acids. Trimming removed 3 bases from V and 0 bases from J, with 10 bases in between. Germline V gene lookup returns CDR1 SEHNR and CDR2 FQNEAQ (reference sequence).

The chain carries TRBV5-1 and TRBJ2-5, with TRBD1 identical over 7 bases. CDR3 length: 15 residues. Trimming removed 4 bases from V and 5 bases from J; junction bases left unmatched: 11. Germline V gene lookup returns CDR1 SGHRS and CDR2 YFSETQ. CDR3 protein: CASSIDPGQWETQYF. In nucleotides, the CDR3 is TGCGCCAGCAGCATCGACCCGGGACAGTGGGAGACCCAGTACTTC.

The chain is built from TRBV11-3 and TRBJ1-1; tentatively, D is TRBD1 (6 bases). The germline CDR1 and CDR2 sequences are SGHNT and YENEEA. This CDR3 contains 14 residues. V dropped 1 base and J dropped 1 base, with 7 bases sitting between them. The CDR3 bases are TGTGCCAGCAGCTTAGGGGACACGAACACTGAAGCTTTCTTT. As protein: CASSLGDTNTEAFF.

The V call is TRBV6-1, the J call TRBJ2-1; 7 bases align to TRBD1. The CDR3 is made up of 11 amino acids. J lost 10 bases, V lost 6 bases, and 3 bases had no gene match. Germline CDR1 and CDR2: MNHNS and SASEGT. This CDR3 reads CASRLRGEQFF. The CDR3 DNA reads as TGTGCCAGCAGGCTCAGGGGGGAGCAGTTCTTC.

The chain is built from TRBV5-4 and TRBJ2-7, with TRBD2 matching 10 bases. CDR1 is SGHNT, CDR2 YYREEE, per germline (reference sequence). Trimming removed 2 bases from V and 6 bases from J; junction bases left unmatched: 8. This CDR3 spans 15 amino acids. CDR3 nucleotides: TGTGCCAGCAGCTTTAAGCGGGGGGGCCGCGTCGAGCAGTACTTC. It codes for CASSFKRGGRVEQYF.

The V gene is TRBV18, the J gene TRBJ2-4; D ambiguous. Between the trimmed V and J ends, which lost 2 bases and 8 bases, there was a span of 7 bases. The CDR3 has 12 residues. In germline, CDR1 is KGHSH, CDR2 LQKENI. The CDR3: CASSPIGDIQYF. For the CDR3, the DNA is TGTGCCAGCTCACCAATAGGAGACATTCAGTACTTC. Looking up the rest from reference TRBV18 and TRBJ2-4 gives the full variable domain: NAGVMQNPRHLVRRRGQEARLRCSPMKGHSHVYWYRQLPEEGLKFMVYLQKENIIDESGMPKERFSAEFPKEGPSILRIQQVVRGDSAAYFCASSPIGDIQYFGAGTRLSVL.

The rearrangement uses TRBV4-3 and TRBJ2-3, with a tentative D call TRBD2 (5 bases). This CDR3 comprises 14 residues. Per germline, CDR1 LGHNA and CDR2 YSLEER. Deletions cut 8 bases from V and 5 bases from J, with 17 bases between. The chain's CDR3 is CASQARVPGDTQYF. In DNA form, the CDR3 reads TGCGCCAGCCAGGCGCGGGTTCCCGGAGATACGCAGTATTTT.